This TCR beta chain was obtained from a study of PD-L1 blockade in urothelial cancer (dated by TCRdb to the late 2010s). A note on the overall study: All patients started therapy in the mid-2010s and received atezolizumab 1,200 mg intravenously every 3 weeks. About 90% of the roughly 29 patients were males with bladder-origin urothelial cancer, and about two thirds of the roughly 30 reported a prior smoking history. Patients had an ECOG performance status of 0 or 1 and had received between 0 and 3 prior chemotherapy regimens. Blood samples were analyzed 3 weeks after the start of treatment (second dose) and 6 weeks after the start of treatment. Blood samples yielded a median of roughly 140,000 T cells and roughly 83,000 unique TCRs, with median clonality roughly 0.084. Somatic, immune and clinical correlates of response to PD-L1 blockade with atezolizumab in urothelial cancer were the focus of an exploratory multi-omic analysis. Pretreatment tumor samples, along with matched peripheral blood serially collected before and after atezolizumab treatment, were subjected to TCR sequencing. Durable clinical benefit was defined as progression-free survival longer than 6 months, and TCR features were also tested against progression-free and overall survival. In the same patients who had TCR sequencing, pretreatment tumors also underwent whole exome sequencing and RNA sequencing. Fewer than ten patients achieved durable clinical benefit and 20 did not. Pretreatment blood TCR-seq was available for about 28 patients, at least one posttreatment blood collection was obtained for 25 or so patients, and tumor TCR-seq was available for 25 or so patients.

The cohort included about 27 patients with locally advanced or metastatic urothelial carcinoma who were treated at Memorial Sloan Kettering on a trial protocol. Peripheral blood mononuclear cells were collected pretreatment and during treatment, with between 1 and 8 total time points per patient. The Qiagen DNeasy Blood extraction kit was used to purify genomic DNA from total PBMCs and from tumor samples. PBMCs were collected pretreatment and during treatment, and were isolated and stored as previously described. This clone was seen only once. Its binding antigen is unknown. No quality values exist for individual bases; no much larger clone is one base distant. General findings and caveats noted by the study authors: Because the sample size was small (n of about 30) and many of the analyses were exploratory, the results are meant to be hypothesis-generating. A pretreatment peripheral blood TCR clonality below the median was linked to improved progression-free and overall survival. Among patients with durable benefit, tumor-associated TCR clones showed greater expansion in peripheral blood 3 weeks after treatment started (n ≈ 23, p = 0.022).

Synthetic TCR analog templates were spiked into each PCR so that absolute template abundance could be estimated from read counts. TCRbeta CDR3 regions were amplified from genomic DNA with bias-controlled V and J gene primers using the immunoSEQ assay. Sequencing of rearranged TCRbeta segments was done at approximately 20X coverage. On the authors' methods: Sequencing errors were corrected by clustering and CDR3s were annotated against IMGT to assign V, D and J genes. Downstream analyses used only productive TCRbeta rearrangements and left out out-of-frame or stop-codon sequences. Clonality was computed as one minus Shannon entropy normalized by the log of the number of unique productive sequences. Fisher's exact test with Benjamini-Hochberg correction, at a threshold of adjusted p below 0.01, was used to find clones that differed between time points or between blood and tumor. Sourced from immuneACCESS, this table was stored by TCRdb with only in-frame sequences that have V and J called. A share of the clones is absent; for the studies checked, an unresolved V gene accounts for under half, and the remainder has no known explanation. That table furnishes V, J and clone size, whereas the DNA furnished D and trimming. The sample records some 42,000 clones, 70% to 85% of which are singletons. About 2.9% of the sample belongs to the ten largest clones.

V loses 3 bases of germline sequence and J loses 1 base, and the interval between the two ends is 9 bases. The CDR3 has 14 amino acids, counting the end cysteine and phenylalanine. Only the CDR3 region is kept as DNA, spanning 42 bases read in frame from base 1. The germline V gene encodes CDR1 LNHDA and CDR2 SQIVND (reference sequence). This TCR was sampled from a man in his 70s with urothelial cancer. Rearrangement joined TRBV19 to TRBJ1-1; confidence is insufficient to name the D gene. The source was PBMCs, collected around atezolizumab (anti-PD-L1) treatment. The CDR3 loop reads CASSITEGNTEAFF. In nucleotides, the sequence is TGTGCCAGTAGTATTACGGAGGGGAACACTGAAGCTTTCTTT.